Listed below are T cell receptor beta chains from one sample, sequenced in a study of CD8 T cells in Susac syndrome. TCRdb re-analysed the immunoSEQ multiplex PCR reads in MiXCR, keeping a single row per CDR3 protein. The profile shows about 210,000 distinct CDR3 sequences, approximately 94% of them singletons. The source material was CD4+ T cells from PBMCs. These receptors all come from a human donor with Susac syndrome. CDR3s include the opening cysteine and the closing phenylalanine or tryptophan. A D gene is named only where the DNA matches it firmly. Size tells how often a clone was seen (once, few, many) or the class of an expanded clone, and some rows leave it out.

D gene: NA; V gene: TRBV5-6; J gene: TRBJ2-5; clone size: few; CDR3 protein: CASSLTGPETQYF; CDR3 DNA: TGTGCCAGCAGCTTGACAGGGCCAGAGACCCAGTACTTC
D gene: TRBD1; V gene: TRBV20-1; J gene: TRBJ2-5; clone size: NA; CDR3 protein: CSASGANRGRQTQYF; CDR3 DNA: TGCAGTGCTAGTGGGGCGAACAGGGGGAGGCAGACCCAGTACTTC
D gene: TRBD1; V gene: TRBV20-1; J gene: TRBJ2-4; clone size: NA; CDR3 protein: CRVPGQGLDIQYF; CDR3 DNA: TGCAGAGTACCGGGACAGGGCCTGGACATTCAGTACTTC
D gene: NA; V gene: TRBV20-1; J gene: TRBJ1-1; clone size: NA; CDR3 protein: CSARWDARDTEAFF; CDR3 DNA: TGCAGTGCTAGATGGGATGCACGGGACACTGAAGCTTTCTTT
D gene: NA; V gene: TRBV6-5; J gene: TRBJ1-1; clone size: NA; CDR3 protein: CASGRATEAFF; CDR3 DNA: TGTGCCAGCGGCAGGGCCACTGAAGCTTTCTTT
D gene: TRBD1; V gene: TRBV11-2; J gene: TRBJ2-5; clone size: NA; CDR3 protein: CASSLLGTARQETQYF; CDR3 DNA: TGTGCCAGCAGCTTATTGGGGACAGCTAGGCAAGAGACCCAGTACTTC
D gene: NA; V gene: TRBV20-1; J gene: TRBJ2-5; clone size: NA; CDR3 protein: CSARGPRGAQYF; CDR3 DNA: TGCAGTGCTAGGGGGCCCAGGGGGGCCCAGTACTTC
D gene: NA; V gene: TRBV6-2/TRBV6-3; J gene: TRBJ1-6; clone size: NA; CDR3 protein: CASNIEPSASPLHF; CDR3 DNA: TGTGCCAGCAATATAGAACCATCCGCGTCACCCCTCCACTTT
D gene: TRBD2; V gene: TRBV3-1; J gene: TRBJ2-3; clone size: NA; CDR3 protein: CASSQVGLAMDTQYF; CDR3 DNA: TGTGCCAGCAGCCAAGTAGGACTAGCGATGGATACGCAGTATTTT
D gene: TRBD1; V gene: TRBV20-1; J gene: TRBJ2-6; clone size: NA; CDR3 protein: CSARLQGTSGANVLTF; CDR3 DNA: TGCAGTGCTAGATTACAGGGGACCTCTGGGGCCAACGTCCTGACTTTC
D gene: TRBD1; V gene: TRBV7-8; J gene: TRBJ1-2; clone size: NA; CDR3 protein: CASSLTPGQEGYGYTF; CDR3 DNA: TGTGCCAGCAGCCTAACCCCGGGACAGGAGGGCTATGGCTACACCTTC
D gene: NA; V gene: TRBV20-1; J gene: TRBJ1-5; clone size: NA; CDR3 protein: CSAVQEYSNQPQHF; CDR3 DNA: TGCAGTGCTGTACAGGAGTATAGCAATCAGCCCCAGCATTTT
D gene: TRBD1; V gene: TRBV12-5; J gene: TRBJ1-2; clone size: NA; CDR3 protein: CASGTTGGYYGYTF; CDR3 DNA: TGTGCTAGTGGTACGACAGGGGGCTACTATGGCTACACCTTC
D gene: TRBD1; V gene: TRBV20-1; J gene: TRBJ2-3; clone size: NA; CDR3 protein: CSAPGQSISTDTQYF; CDR3 DNA: TGCAGTGCCCCGGGACAGTCTATAAGCACAGATACGCAGTATTTT
D gene: NA; V gene: TRBV4-1; J gene: TRBJ2-5; clone size: NA; CDR3 protein: CASSQADVSSGETQYF; CDR3 DNA: TGCGCCAGCAGCCAAGCTGACGTAAGTTCAGGAGAGACCCAGTACTTC
D gene: NA; V gene: TRBV5-4; J gene: TRBJ2-1; clone size: NA; CDR3 protein: CASSLGGQGNEQFF; CDR3 DNA: TGTGCCAGCAGCCTTGGGGGCCAGGGCAATGAGCAGTTCTTC
D gene: TRBD1; V gene: TRBV20-1; J gene: TRBJ1-2; clone size: NA; CDR3 protein: CSARTGNYGYTF; CDR3 DNA: TGCAGTGCTCGGACAGGGAACTATGGCTACACCTTC
D gene: NA; V gene: TRBV6-2/TRBV6-3; J gene: TRBJ1-1; clone size: NA; CDR3 protein: CASSRFSTEAFF; CDR3 DNA: TGTGCCAGCAGCCGATTCTCCACTGAAGCTTTCTTT